This T cell receptor beta chain derives from a study of cytomegalovirus exposure and HLA in healthy donors. In the study overall: Per a later analysis, the 666 first-cohort and about 120 validation repertoires shared one platform.

Produced via immunoSEQ multiplex PCR; TCRdb's table is partial and in-frame only. The data contain about 150,000 clones, around 83% of them singletons. Study-wide results and caveats: Most TCR sequences proved rare, with some public TCRs found in many donors. It was confirmed in vitro that a few of the CMV-associated chains were specific for CMV antigens. Investigators reported 150 to 200 TCR beta chains as tied to cytomegalovirus.

Concerning this clone itself: Antigen: not known.

This clonotype was sampled from a human donor in good health. The sequencing input was PBMCs.

This CDR3 reads CASSIGASGAGELFF. The CDR3 DNA sequence: TGTGCCAGTAGTATTGGAGCTAGCGGGGCCGGGGAGCTGTTTTTT. The genes are TRBV19 and TRBJ2-2; 9 bases are a match to TRBD2. Germline-derived CDR1 and CDR2 are LNHDA and SQIVND (reference sequence). This CDR3 has 15 amino acids. Trimming removed 3 bases from V and 6 bases from J; junction bases left unmatched: 5.